The rows below give T cell receptor beta chains drawn from one sample of a study of shared clonotypes between healthy human individuals. Profiled with immunoSEQ multiplex PCR; TCRdb holds only in-frame clones, not every one. The table lists approximately 250,000 clones, 65% to 70% of them singletons. The sample was memory CD4+ T cells sorted from blood. The receptors originated from a man between 25 and 39 years old in good health. Each CDR3 is given with its conserved first and last residue. A D gene is named only where the DNA matches it firmly. Not all rows give a size; the values are once, few, many and, for expanded clones, a class.

NA	TRBV27	TRBJ1-5	TRBD1	TGTGCCAGCAGTAGCGACAGGGCGGATCAGCCCCAGCATTTT	CASSSDRADQPQHF
NA	TRBV9	TRBJ2-3	NA	TGTGCCAGCACCGGGACTCCTTCCCCCACAGATACGCAGTATTTT	CASTGTPSPTDTQYF
NA	TRBV5-1	TRBJ2-5	NA	TGCGCCAGCAGCTTGGACAGGGAAGGGGTAAAACAGACCCAGTACTTC	CASSLDREGVKQTQYF
NA	TRBV2	TRBJ2-1	TRBD2	TGTGCCAGCAGGGGGGCTAGCGGGAGCTACAATGAGCAGTTCTTC	CASRGASGSYNEQFF
few	TRBV9	TRBJ2-2	NA	TGTGCCAGCAGCGTAGCCGCGAACACCGGGGAGCTGTTTTTT	CASSVAANTGELFF
NA	TRBV2	TRBJ2-7	NA	TGTGCCAGCAGCCCCGGCAGCTACGAGCAGTACTTC	CASSPGSYEQYF
NA	TRBV5-1	TRBJ2-3	TRBD2	TGCGCCAGCAGCTTCAACGGGGGAGGGCTAAGCACAGATACGCAGTATTTT	CASSFNGGGLSTDTQYF
few	TRBV13	TRBJ2-7	NA	TGTGCCAGCAGCTTAGGCCGCCGAGTCGAGGAGCAGTACTTC	CASSLGRRVEEQYF
few	TRBV28	TRBJ2-7	NA	TGTGCCAGCAGTTTTGACAGTTCCTACGAGCAGTACTTC	CASSFDSSYEQYF
few	TRBV10-3	TRBJ2-5	NA	TGTGCCATCAGCGAACAAGAGACCCAGTACTTC	CAISEQETQYF
NA	TRBV7-8	TRBJ2-7	TRBD2	TGTGCCAGCAGCTTAACAAGGGGACTACCACTCTACGAGCAGTACTTC	CASSLTRGLPLYEQYF
NA	TRBV7-2	TRBJ1-5	TRBD1	TGTGCCAGCAGCGCGGACAGGCGGCCCTTGGGGCCCCAGCATTTT	CASSADRRPLGPQHF
few	TRBV10-3	TRBJ2-5	NA	TGTGCCATCAGTGAGGATTGGGGGACCCAGTACTTC	CAISEDWGTQYF
NA	TRBV18	TRBJ2-5	NA	TGTGCCAGCTCACCATCCTACAACGAAGAGACCCAGTACTTC	CASSPSYNEETQYF
NA	TRBV9	TRBJ1-1	NA	TGTGCCAGCAGCGTAGGCATAAACACTGAAGCTTTCTTT	CASSVGINTEAFF
NA	TRBV4-2	TRBJ1-2	TRBD1	TGTGCCAGCAGCCAAGATGAGAGACAGGGGGCGCACTATGGCTACACCTTC	CASSQDERQGAHYGYTF
NA	TRBV2	TRBJ2-2	TRBD2	TGTGCCAGCAGTCCGGGGGGGCTGGGCACCGGGGAGCTGTTTTTT	CASSPGGLGTGELFF